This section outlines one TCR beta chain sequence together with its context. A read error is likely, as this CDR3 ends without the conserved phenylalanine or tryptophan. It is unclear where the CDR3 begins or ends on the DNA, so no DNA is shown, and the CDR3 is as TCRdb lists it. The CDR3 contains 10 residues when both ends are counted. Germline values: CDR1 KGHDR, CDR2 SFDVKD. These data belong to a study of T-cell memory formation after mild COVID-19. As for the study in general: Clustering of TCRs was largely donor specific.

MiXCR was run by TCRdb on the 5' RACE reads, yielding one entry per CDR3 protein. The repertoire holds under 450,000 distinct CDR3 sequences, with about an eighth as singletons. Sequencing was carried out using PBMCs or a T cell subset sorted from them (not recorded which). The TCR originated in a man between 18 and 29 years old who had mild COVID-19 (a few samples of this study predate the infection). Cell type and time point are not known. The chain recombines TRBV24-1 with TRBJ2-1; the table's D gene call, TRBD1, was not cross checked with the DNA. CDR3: CAPVGQGPRT.